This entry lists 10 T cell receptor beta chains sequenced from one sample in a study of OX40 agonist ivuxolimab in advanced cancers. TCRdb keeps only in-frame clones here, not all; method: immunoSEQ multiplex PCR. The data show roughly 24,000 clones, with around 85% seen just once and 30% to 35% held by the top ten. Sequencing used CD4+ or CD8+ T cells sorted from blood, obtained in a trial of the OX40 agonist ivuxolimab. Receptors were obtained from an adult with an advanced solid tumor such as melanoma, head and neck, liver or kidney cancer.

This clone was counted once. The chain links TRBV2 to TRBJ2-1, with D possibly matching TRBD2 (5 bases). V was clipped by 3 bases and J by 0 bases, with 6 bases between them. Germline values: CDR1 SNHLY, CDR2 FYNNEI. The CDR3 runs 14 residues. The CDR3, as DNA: TGTGCCAGCAGTGATGGGAGCTCCTACAATGAGCAGTTCTTC. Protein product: CASSDGSSYNEQFF.

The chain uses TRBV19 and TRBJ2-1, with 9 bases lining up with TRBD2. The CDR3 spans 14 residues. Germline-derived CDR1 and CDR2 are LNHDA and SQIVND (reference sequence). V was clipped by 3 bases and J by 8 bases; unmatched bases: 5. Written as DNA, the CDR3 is TGTGCCAGTAGTATGGGCGGGAGGGCCGATGAGCAGTTCTTC. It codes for CASSMGGRADEQFF.

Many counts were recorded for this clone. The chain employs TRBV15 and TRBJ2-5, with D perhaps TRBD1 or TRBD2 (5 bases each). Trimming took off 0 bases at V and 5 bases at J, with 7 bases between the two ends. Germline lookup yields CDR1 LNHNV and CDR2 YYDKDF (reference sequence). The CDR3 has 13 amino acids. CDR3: CATSRDRDETQYF. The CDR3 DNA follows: TGTGCCACCAGCAGAGATAGGGACGAGACCCAGTACTTC.

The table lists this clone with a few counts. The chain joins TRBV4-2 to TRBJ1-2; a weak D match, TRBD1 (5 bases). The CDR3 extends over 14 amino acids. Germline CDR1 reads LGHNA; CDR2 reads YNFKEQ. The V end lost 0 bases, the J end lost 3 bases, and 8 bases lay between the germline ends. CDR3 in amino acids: CASSQDGGHYGYTF. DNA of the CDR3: TGTGCCAGCAGCCAAGACGGGGGTCACTATGGCTACACCTTC.

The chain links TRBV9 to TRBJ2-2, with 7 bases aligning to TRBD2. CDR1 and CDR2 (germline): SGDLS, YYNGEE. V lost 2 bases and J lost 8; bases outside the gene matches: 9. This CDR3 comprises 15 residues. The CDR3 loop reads CASSVPGGGEGELFF. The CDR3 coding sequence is TGTGCCAGCAGCGTCCCGGGGGGAGGCGAGGGGGAGCTGTTTTTT.

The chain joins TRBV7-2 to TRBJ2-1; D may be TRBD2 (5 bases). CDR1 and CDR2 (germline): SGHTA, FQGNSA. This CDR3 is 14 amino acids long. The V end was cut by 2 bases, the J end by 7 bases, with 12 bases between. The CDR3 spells CASSLRLLGNEQFF. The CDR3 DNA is TGTGCCAGCAGCTTAAGGTTACTAGGGAATGAGCAGTTCTTC. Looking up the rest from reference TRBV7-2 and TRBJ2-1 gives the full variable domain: GAGVSQSPSNKVTEKGKDVELRCDPISGHTALYWYRQSLGQGLEFLIYFQGNSAPDKSGLPSDRFSAERTGGSVSTLTIQRTQQEDSAVYLCASSLRLLGNEQFFGPGTRLTVL.

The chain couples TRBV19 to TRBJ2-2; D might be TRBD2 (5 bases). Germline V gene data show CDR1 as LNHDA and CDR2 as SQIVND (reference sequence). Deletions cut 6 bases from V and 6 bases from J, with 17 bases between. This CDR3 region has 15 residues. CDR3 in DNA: TGTGCCAGTAGGTCGGGGTACGGTGGGGCCGGGGAGCTGTTTTTT. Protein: CASRSGYGGAGELFF.

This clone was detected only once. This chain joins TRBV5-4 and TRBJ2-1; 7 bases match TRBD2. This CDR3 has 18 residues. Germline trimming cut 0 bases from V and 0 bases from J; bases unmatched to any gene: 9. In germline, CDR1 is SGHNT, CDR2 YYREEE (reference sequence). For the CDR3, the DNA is TGTGCCAGCAGCTTGGTTTGGGGGGGGTCCTACTCCTACAATGAGCAGTTCTTC. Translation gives CASSLVWGGSYSYNEQFF. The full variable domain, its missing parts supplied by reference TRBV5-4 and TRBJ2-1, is ETGVTQSPTHLIKTRGQQVTLRCSSQSGHNTVSWYQQALGQGPQFIFQYYREEENGRGNFPPRFSGLQFPNYSSELNVNALELDDSALYLCASSLVWGGSYSYNEQFFGPGTRLTVL.

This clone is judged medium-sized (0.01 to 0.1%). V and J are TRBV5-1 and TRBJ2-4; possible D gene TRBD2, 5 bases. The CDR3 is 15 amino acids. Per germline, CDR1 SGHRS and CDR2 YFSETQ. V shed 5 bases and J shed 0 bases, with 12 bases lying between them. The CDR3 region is CASSPDWLAKNIQYF. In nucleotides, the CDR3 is TGCGCCAGCAGTCCGGACTGGTTAGCCAAAAACATTCAGTACTTC.

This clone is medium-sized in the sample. The CDR3 sequence is CASSLGGTANYGYTF. The DNA for the CDR3 is TGTGCCAGCAGCTTAGGCGGTACAGCGAACTATGGCTACACCTTC. V and J are TRBV7-8 and TRBJ1-2; D is undetermined. CDR1 is SGHVS and CDR2 is FQNEAQ in the germline V gene. Trimming removed 1 base from V and 2 bases from J, with 11 bases in between. CDR3 length equals 15 residues.